This T cell receptor beta chain stems from a study of blood T cell repertoires in COVID-19. For the study at large: From the United States, Italy and Spain came samples of acute and convalescent COVID-19. The cDNA or gDNA used as material had been derived from T cells, B-cell-depleted T cells, or PBMCs.

Assay: immunoSEQ multiplex PCR; the TCRdb copy retains only in-frame clones and omits some. Of approximately 27,000 clones listed, approximately 82% are singletons. J was trimmed by 4 bases and V by 4 bases; bases with no gene match: 4. CDR3 length: 14 residues. Germline V CDR1 and CDR2: MRHNA, SNTAGT. Sequenced material: peripheral blood. The chain links TRBV6-4 to TRBJ1-1; 9 nucleotides agree with TRBD1. This receptor was identified in a man in his 70s with acute or convalescent COVID-19. CDR3 DNA: TGTGCCAGCAGTGCCGACAGGGGGGGCACTGAAGCTTTCTTT. Its translation: CASSADRGGTEAFF.